Listed below are T cell receptor beta chains from one sample, sequenced in a study of control samples from healthy donors and cancer patients. The repertoire was sequenced with immunoSEQ multiplex PCR; TCRdb's copy has only in-frame clones and lacks some. The sample contains some 150,000 clones, about 94% of which appear only once. The sequencing input was PBMCs. All receptors come from a man between 60 and 75 years old with colorectal cancer. Both conserved end residues are part of each CDR3. The D gene is left open where the match is weak. Clone size appears in some rows only: once, few, many, or a class for an expanded clone.

v_call	j_call	d_call	clone_size	cdr3_aa	cdr3_nt
TRBV7-9	TRBJ1-2	.	.	CASSLQGGGYGYTF	TGTGCCAGCAGCTTACAGGGAGGGGGCTATGGCTACACCTTC
TRBV19	TRBJ1-2	TRBD1	once	CASSSRGRNGYTF	TGTGCCAGTAGTAGCAGGGGGCGGAATGGCTACACCTTC
TRBV6-1	TRBJ1-2	TRBD1	.	CASSDTGTGGRGYTF	TGTGCCAGCAGTGATACCGGGACAGGGGGCCGAGGCTACACCTTC
TRBV6-6	TRBJ1-1	.	.	CASDTRGDEAFF	TGTGCCAGCGATACTAGGGGGGACGAGGCTTTCTTT
TRBV7-2	TRBJ2-1	.	.	CASSLGLGGYNEQFF	TGTGCCAGCAGCTTAGGGCTAGGAGGGTACAATGAGCAGTTCTTC
TRBV19	TRBJ1-5	.	.	CASSIDLTGVGGDQPQHF	TGTGCCAGTAGTATAGACCTGACAGGCGTGGGGGGTGATCAGCCCCAGCATTTT
TRBV5-1	TRBJ1-1	TRBD1	.	CASSLFTGGNTEAFF	TGCGCCAGCAGCTTGTTCACAGGGGGGAACACTGAAGCTTTCTTT
TRBV19	TRBJ1-3	.	.	CASSITLAGNTIYF	TGTGCCAGTAGTATAACTCTCGCTGGAAACACCATATATTTT
TRBV5-1	TRBJ1-6	.	.	CASSLEDPSPLHF	TGCGCCAGCAGCTTGGAGGACCCTTCACCCCTCCACTTT
TRBV5-1	TRBJ1-1	.	.	CASSLAVDGRGLF	TGCGCCAGCAGCTTGGCCGTGGACGGGAGAGGGCTCTTT
TRBV5-1	TRBJ2-3	.	.	CASSTDTSTDTQYF	TGCGCCAGCAGCACCGACACGAGCACAGATACGCAGTATTTT
TRBV6-5	TRBJ2-7	.	once	CASILGYEQYF	.
TRBV18	TRBJ2-3	.	once	CASSRQGTDTQYF	TGTGCCAGCTCCCGCCAGGGAACAGATACGCAGTATTTT
TRBV5-6	TRBJ2-5	TRBD1	.	CASSVQGAPVETQYF	TGTGCCAGCAGCGTACAGGGGGCGCCGGTGGAGACCCAGTACTTC
TRBV30	TRBJ2-3	.	.	CAWSPGADTQYF	TGTGCCTGGAGCCCCGGGGCAGATACGCAGTATTTT
TRBV21-1	TRBJ1-4	.	.	CASSKDKGQGLNEKLFF	TGTGCCAGCAGCAAAGATAAAGGACAGGGACTTAATGAAAAACTGTTTTTT